Presented here are 14 T cell receptor beta chains from one specimen sequenced in a study of T cell responses to AZD1222 COVID-19 vaccine. TCRdb keeps only in-frame clones here, not all; method: immunoSEQ multiplex PCR. The sample lists 100,000 or so clones; approximately 90% were seen once. Source: peripheral blood, taken on day 0 of AZD1222 vaccination. Receptor source: an adult in good health.

The rearrangement joins TRBV18 to TRBJ2-7; D unclear. Germline CDR1 KGHSH, CDR2 LQKENI. Trimming took off 1 base at V and 5 bases at J, with 6 bases between the two ends. This CDR3 comprises 12 residues. CDR3 nucleotide sequence: TGTGCCAGCTCACCACGGGTGGACGAGCAGTACTTC. Protein: CASSPRVDEQYF.

The rearrangement links TRBV27 to TRBJ2-2; possible D gene TRBD2, 6 bases. In germline, CDR1 is MNHEY, CDR2 SMNVEV (reference sequence). This CDR3 contains 14 residues. V was pared by 6 bases and J by 1 base, with 9 bases between. The CDR3 DNA sequence: TGTGCCAGCAGGCGGGGCGGGAACACCGGGGAGCTGTTTTTT. Encoded protein: CASRRGGNTGELFF.

A few counts support this clone. The chain links TRBV19 to TRBJ1-4; D remains unclear. Germline CDR1 and CDR2: LNHDA and SQIVND (reference sequence). V lost 3 bases and J 0 bases, leaving 11 bases between the germline ends. CDR3 size: 16 residues. CDR3 nucleotides: TGTGCCAGTAGTATCCGGACGCTTGCAACTAATGAAAAACTGTTTTTT. Translating it yields CASSIRTLATNEKLFF.

The gene calls are TRBV18 and TRBJ2-2, with 7 nucleotides matching TRBD2. This CDR3 spans 13 amino acids. From germline, CDR1 is KGHSH and CDR2 LQKENI. The junction had 3 bases not matched to a gene; V was cut back by 8 bases and J by 3 bases. The CDR3 DNA reads as TGTGCCAGCCGGGCGGGGGACACCGGGGAGCTGTTTTTT. Protein sequence: CASRAGDTGELFF.

The chain uses TRBV28 and TRBJ1-2; the D gene is possibly TRBD1 (6 bases). This CDR3 is 13 amino acids long. The V gene's germline CDR1 is MDHEN and CDR2 SYDVKM. V was clipped by 4 bases and J by 13 bases, with 19 bases between them. The CDR3: CASSWDGGDLGTF. The CDR3 coding sequence is TGTGCCAGCAGTTGGGACGGGGGCGACCTGGGCACCTTC.

This clone was seen only a few times. This chain joins TRBV12-3 or TRBV12-4 and TRBJ1-1; D remains ambiguous. This CDR3 is built from 13 residues. Trimming removed 3 bases from V and 0 bases from J, with 5 bases in between. CDR3 loop: CASSLELNTEAFF. The CDR3 coding sequence is TGTGCCAGCAGTTTGGAGCTGAACACTGAAGCTTTCTTT.

CDR3 amino acids: CASTLAGQGAGGTFF. DNA of the CDR3: TGTGCCAGTACACTTGCGGGACAGGGGGCCGGAGGGACTTTCTTT. The rearrangement links TRBV7-9 to TRBJ1-1; 12 positions agree with TRBD1. Germline CDR1 SEHNR, CDR2 FQNEAQ (reference sequence). V was pared by 9 bases and J by 12 bases, with 17 bases of the junction left unmatched. This CDR3 has 15 amino acids. The variable domain in full, with the rest retrieved from reference TRBV7-9 and TRBJ1-1, is DTGVSQNPRHKITKRGQNVTFRCDPISEHNRLYWYRQTLGQGPEFLTYFQNEAQLEKSRLLSDRFSAERPKGSFSTLEIQRTEQGDSAMYLCASTLAGQGAGGTFFGQGTRLTVV.

The chain combines TRBV20-1 with TRBJ1-5, with D unresolved. Germline CDR1 reads DFQATT; CDR2 reads SNEGSKA (reference sequence). The V gene lost 3 bases and the J gene lost 1 base, with 4 bases spanning the gap. CDR3 length: 12 amino acids. The CDR3 sequence is CSASTSNQPQHF. The CDR3 DNA follows: TGCAGTGCTAGTACCAGCAATCAGCCCCAGCATTTT.

This chain joins TRBV13 and TRBJ1-2; 7 bases align to TRBD1. V dropped 4 bases and J dropped 3; count of bases not matched to a gene: 8. This CDR3 is built from 15 residues. Germline V CDR1 and CDR2: PRHDT, FYEKMQ (reference sequence). CDR3 sequence (DNA): TGTGCCAGCAGCTCAAAGGCAGGGGGGGACTATGGCTACACCTTC. Protein sequence: CASSSKAGGDYGYTF.

Only one count was recorded for this clone. V and J are TRBV14 and TRBJ2-1; 9 positions match TRBD2. The CDR3 contains 16 residues. V was pared by 0 bases and J by 10 bases, with 10 bases of the junction left unmatched. CDR1 is SGHDN, CDR2 FVKESK, per germline. The CDR3 loop reads CASSQEQGLAMGEQFF. CDR3 in DNA: TGTGCCAGCAGCCAAGAACAGGGACTAGCTATGGGGGAGCAGTTCTTC.

The chain has TRBV29-1 and TRBJ1-2, with a possible D match to TRBD1 (5 bases). The CDR3 covers 12 residues. CDR1 SQVTM and CDR2 ANQGSEA come from the germline V gene. V shed 2 bases and J shed 8 bases, with 12 bases lying between them. CDR3 residues: CSVESTGQGYTF. As DNA, the CDR3 is TGCAGCGTTGAATCCACAGGTCAGGGCTACACCTTC.

This clone was seen a few times. This rearrangement joins TRBV27 to TRBJ1-1, with TRBD1 matching 8 bases. Trimming removed 8 bases from V and 10 bases from J; junction bases left unmatched: 6. The CDR3 contains 11 residues. Looked up from germline, CDR1 is MNHEY and CDR2 is SMNVEV (reference sequence). CDR3 coding DNA: TGTGCCAGCCTACAGGGGGGGGGAGCTTTCTTT. Protein product: CASLQGGGAFF.

The chain carries TRBV5-4 and TRBJ1-2, with D tentatively TRBD1 (6 bases). The germline CDR1 and CDR2 sequences are SGHNT and YYREEE (reference sequence). The CDR3 has 14 amino acids. V was cut by 4 bases and J by 4 bases, with 14 bases left in between. CDR3 protein: CASSRDRLFYGYTF. Written as DNA, the CDR3 is TGTGCCAGCAGCCGCGACAGGCTGTTCTATGGCTACACCTTC.

The rearrangement links TRBV13 to TRBJ2-3; TRBD2 matches at 8 bases. Per the germline V gene, CDR1 is PRHDT and CDR2 is FYEKMQ (reference sequence). V was pared by 0 bases and J by 2 bases, with 10 bases of the junction left unmatched. This CDR3 is 18 amino acids long. This CDR3 is CASSLGRGGGTYTDTQYF. The CDR3 region has the DNA TGTGCCAGCAGCTTAGGACGGGGCGGGGGGACCTACACAGATACGCAGTATTTT.